This TCR beta chain was sequenced during a study of cytomegalovirus exposure and HLA in healthy donors. Study-wide results and caveats: After further analysis at a later stage, 16,951 TCR beta sequences were associated with HLA alleles at 0.05 false discovery rate. Rates of TCR association differed by HLA locus in a later analysis, with DRB1 highest and HLA-C lowest. Researchers catalogued roughly 170 TCR beta chains as cytomegalovirus-associated.

This PCR relied on a set of 60 Vbeta primers and 13 Jbeta primers. Assay: immunoSEQ multiplex PCR; the TCRdb copy retains only in-frame clones and omits some. In the table there are 120,000 or so clones, about 63% of which are singletons. This clone came up once. The antigen is unknown. The CDR3 consists of 15 residues. CDR1 and CDR2 (germline): LGHNA, YSLEER. This clonotype was obtained from a young man in good health and CMV-seropositive. The sequencing input was PBMCs. The chain links TRBV4-3 to TRBJ2-5; the match to TRBD2 covers 7 bases. TRBJ2-7 explains the end of the DNA better; the J call may be wrong. As DNA, the CDR3 is TGCGCCAGCAGCCAAGGGCTGGGCCGGGAGGACGAGCAGTACTTC. It codes for CASSQGLGREDEQYF.